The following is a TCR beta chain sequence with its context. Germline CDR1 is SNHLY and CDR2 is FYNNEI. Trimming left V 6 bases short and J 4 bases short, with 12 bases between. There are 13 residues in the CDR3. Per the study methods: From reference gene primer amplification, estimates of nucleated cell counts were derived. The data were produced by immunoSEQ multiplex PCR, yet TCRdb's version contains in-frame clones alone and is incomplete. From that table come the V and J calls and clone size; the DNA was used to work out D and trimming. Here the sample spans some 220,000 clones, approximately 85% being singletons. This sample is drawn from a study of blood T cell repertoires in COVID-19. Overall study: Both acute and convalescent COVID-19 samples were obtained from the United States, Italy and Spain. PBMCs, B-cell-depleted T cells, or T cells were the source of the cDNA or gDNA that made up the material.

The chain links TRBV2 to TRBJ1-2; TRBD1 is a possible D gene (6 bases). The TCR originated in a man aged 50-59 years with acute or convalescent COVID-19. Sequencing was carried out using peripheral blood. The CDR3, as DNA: TGTGCCAGCAGCCGGACAGATACCTATGGCTACACCTTC. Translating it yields CASSRTDTYGYTF.